Shown below are 24 T cell receptor beta chains from a single sample sequenced in a study of blood T cells in healthy people across ages. Together with a sample-barcoded 5' primer, a J-beta primer mix was included in a second PCR lasting about 7 to 11 cycles. TCRdb re-called the 5' RACE reads with MiXCR, one entry per CDR3 protein. The profile shows 450,000 to 700,000 distinct CDR3 sequences, about 25% of them singletons. Sequenced sample: blood. Source of these receptors: an older woman in good health.

The genes are TRBV20-1 and TRBJ2-7, with 7 positions matching TRBD1. Unmatched junction bases numbered 13, after V lost 8 bases and J lost 6 bases. The germline CDR1 and CDR2 sequences are DFQATT and SNEGSKA (reference sequence). CDR3 length: 13 residues. The CDR3 region has the DNA TGCAGTACTCAGAGAGGGACAGAATCCGAGCAGTACTTC. Residues: CSTQRGTESEQYF.

CDR3 sequence reads: CASSLDNNEKLFF. The DNA for the CDR3 is TGCGCCAGCAGCTTGGACAATAATGAAAAACTGTTTTTT. V is TRBV5-1 and J is TRBJ1-4; D is undetermined. Trimming left V 0 bases short and J 4 bases short, with 4 bases between. Looked up from germline, CDR1 is SGHRS and CDR2 is YFSETQ. This CDR3 comprises 13 residues.

This chain uses TRBV19 with TRBJ2-5; 8 bases are a match to TRBD2. The CDR3 totals 15 residues. Per the germline V gene, CDR1 is LNHDA and CDR2 is SQIVND (reference sequence). The J segment lost 5 bases and the V segment lost 6 bases, leaving 11 bases of the junction unmatched. CDR3 protein: CASSSSGLGIETQYF. The CDR3 DNA follows: TGTGCCAGTAGCTCCTCGGGACTAGGTATTGAGACCCAGTACTTC.

This chain links TRBV7-2 with TRBJ2-1; maybe TRBD2 (6 bases). The CDR3 runs to 15 residues. V was pared by 4 bases and J by 3 bases, with 13 bases between. Germline V CDR1 and CDR2: SGHTA, FQGNSA. The CDR3 coding sequence is TGTGCCAGCAGCTCGGAAGGGACTGTCTACAATGAGCAGTTCTTC. It encodes CASSSEGTVYNEQFF.

V gene TRBV19 combines with J gene TRBJ1-1; unclear D gene. Germline loops: CDR1 LNHDA, CDR2 SQIVND (reference sequence). CDR3 length equals 14 residues. Trimming took 1 base from V and 0 from J, leaving 6 bases between them. The CDR3, as DNA: TGTGCCAGTAGTATAGGGGTAATGAACACTGAAGCTTTCTTT. Translating gives CASSIGVMNTEAFF. The full variable domain, rest sourced from reference TRBV19 and TRBJ1-1, is DGGITQSPKYLFRKEGQNVTLSCEQNLNHDAMYWYRQDPGQGLRLIYYSQIVNDFQKGDIAEGYSVSREKKESFPLTVTSAQKNPTAFYLCASSIGVMNTEAFFGQGTRLTVV.

V and J are TRBV6-2 or TRBV6-3 and TRBJ2-6; 7 bases line up with TRBD2. V lost 5 bases and J lost 5; bases outside the gene matches: 6. Germline V gene sequence: CDR1 MNHEY, CDR2 SVGEGT. The CDR3 covers 15 residues. This CDR3 reads CASSQTGGWANVLTF. The DNA for the CDR3 is TGTGCCAGCAGTCAGACGGGGGGATGGGCCAACGTCCTGACTTTC.

This chain connects TRBV20-1 to TRBJ1-4; D uncertain. The V gene's germline CDR1 is DFQATT and CDR2 SNEGSKA (reference sequence). V was cut by 1 base and J by 5 bases, with 8 bases left in between. CDR3 length: 13 residues. CDR3 nucleotides: TGCAGTGCTAGAGGGCAGGAAAATGAAAAACTGTTTTTT. Its protein is CSARGQENEKLFF.

The gene calls are TRBV29-1 and TRBJ2-2; D might be TRBD2 (6 bases). This CDR3 region has 14 residues. The germline V and J ends were trimmed by 2 bases and 5 bases, with 12 bases remaining between them. Germline V gene lookup returns CDR1 SQVTM and CDR2 ANQGSEA. CDR3 loop: CSVEFRAGTGELFF. For the CDR3, the DNA is TGCAGCGTTGAATTCAGGGCGGGGACCGGGGAGCTGTTTTTT.

The chain employs TRBV29-1 and TRBJ2-4; tentatively, D is TRBD2 (5 bases). This CDR3 is 13 amino acids long. Germline V gene lookup returns CDR1 SQVTM and CDR2 ANQGSEA. V lost 3 bases to trimming and J lost 3 bases, with 9 bases between them. CDR3 amino acids: CSVEDSIKNIQYF. The CDR3 nucleotides read TGCAGCGTTGAGGACTCTATCAAAAACATTCAGTACTTC.

The sample holds a few counts of this clonotype. The rearrangement uses TRBV2 and TRBJ2-5; 12 nucleotides line up with TRBD1. The tail of the sequence fits TRBJ2-7 better, so the J call may be wrong. The length of the CDR3 is 15 residues. Germline CDR1 reads SNHLY; CDR2 reads FYNNEI. The CDR3 region is CASRDRGREAYEQYF. CDR3 in DNA: TGTGCCAGCCGGGACAGGGGGCGAGAGGCCTACGAGCAGTACTTC.

Many counts were recorded for this clonotype. The V call is TRBV15, the J call TRBJ2-5, with D hard to call. Trimming removed 0 bases from V and 1 base from J, with 12 bases in between. The CDR3 has 16 amino acids. The germline CDR1 and CDR2 sequences are LNHNV and YYDKDF (reference sequence). The CDR3 protein is CATSREDRVTQETQYF. In DNA form, the CDR3 reads TGTGCCACCAGCAGAGAGGATCGGGTTACCCAAGAGACCCAGTACTTC.

The J gene is TRBJ2-2, the V gene TRBV6-1; D is uncertain. V was clipped by 7 bases and J by 2 bases, with 14 bases between them. Looked up from germline, CDR1 is MNHNS and CDR2 is SASEGT. CDR3 size: 15 residues. The CDR3 sequence is CASTIYISNTGELFF. CDR3 sequence (DNA): TGTGCCAGCACCATCTACATTTCCAACACCGGGGAGCTGTTTTTT.

The CDR3 loop reads CAISPGNGYTF. CDR3 sequence (DNA): TGTGCCATCAGCCCGGGGAATGGCTACACCTTC. V usage is TRBV10-3 and J usage is TRBJ1-2; D is uncertain. The CDR3 is made up of 11 amino acids. Germline V gene sequence: CDR1 ENHRY, CDR2 SYGVKD. Deletions cut 6 bases from V and 6 bases from J, with 8 bases between.

This clonotype was seen only a few times. J is TRBJ2-7 and V is TRBV21-1; the DNA was not compared with TRBD1, the D call given in the table. TRBV21-1 represents a pseudogene. The CDR3 contains 14 residues. CDR3 DNA sequence: TGTGCCAGCGTTAGACAGGGTCTAGCCCACGAGCAGTACTTC. This translates into CASVRQGLAHEQYF.

The CDR3 region is CASSKGAGPYNEQFF. CDR3 DNA: TGTGCCAGCAGCAAAGGGGCAGGGCCCTACAATGAGCAGTTCTTC. The chain links TRBV21-1 to TRBJ2-7; the DNA was not used to check the table's D call, TRBD2. The end of the DNA fits TRBJ2-1 better, so the J call may be wrong. TRBV21-1 is an annotated pseudogene. The CDR3 has 15 residues.

The CDR3 DNA sequence: TGTGCCAGCAGGTCCACTAACCAAGAGACCCAGTACTTC. This encodes CASRSTNQETQYF. The rearrangement joins TRBV2 to TRBJ2-5, with unresolved D. Germline V lookup: CDR1 SNHLY, CDR2 FYNNEI. CDR3 size: 13 residues. With 6 bases removed from V and 0 bases from J, the gap between germline ends came to 8 bases.

The chain joins TRBV5-1 to TRBJ2-3, with D possibly called TRBD1 or TRBD2 (5 bases each). The CDR3 is made up of 16 amino acids. Germline-derived CDR1 and CDR2 are SGHRS and YFSETQ. The ends were cut back, 1 base at V and 1 base at J, with 13 bases in the middle. CDR3 DNA: TGCGCCAGCAGCTTGCGGGCAGGGACCGGCACAGATACGCAGTATTTT. It translates to CASSLRAGTGTDTQYF.

A remark on this clonotype: A much larger clonotype is one base distant, so this may be a read error. As the CDR3 is not closed by the conserved phenylalanine or tryptophan, this likely results from a read error. The J gene is TRBJ2-5, the V gene TRBV5-5; TRBD1 agrees at 7 bases. The CDR3 is 14 amino acids. Trimming at V came to 1 base and at J to 5 bases, leaving 5 bases not matched to a gene. Germline V CDR1 and CDR2: SGHKS, YYEKEE (reference sequence). CDR3 protein: CASSLRQGEETQYL. For the CDR3, the DNA is TGTGCCAGCAGCTTGAGGCAGGGGGAGGAGACCCAGTACCTC.

This clonotype showed up just a few times. The rearrangement uses TRBV5-1 and TRBJ2-3, with D possibly called TRBD1 or TRBD2 (5 bases each). The CDR3 has 14 residues. CDR1 is SGHRS, CDR2 YFSETQ, per germline. Trimming pared 4 bases from V and 5 bases from J, leaving 14 bases between. The CDR3 reads CASSQGRGEDTQYF. In DNA, the CDR3 is TGCGCCAGCAGCCAGGGTCGAGGGGAAGATACGCAGTATTTT.

This clonotype was detected only a few times. The rearrangement uses TRBV6-2 or TRBV6-3 and TRBJ2-2; D call uncertain. V dropped 4 bases and J dropped 2 bases, with 5 bases sitting between them. Germline CDR1 MNHEY, CDR2 SVGEGT. CDR3 length: 13 amino acids. CDR3 bases: TGTGCCAGCAGTTCACAAAACACCGGGGAGCTGTTTTTT. It codes for CASSSQNTGELFF.

This clonotype was detected a few times. The genes are TRBV5-1 and TRBJ2-3; D perhaps matches TRBD1 (7 bases). CDR3 length: 15 amino acids. Looked up from germline, CDR1 is SGHRS and CDR2 is YFSETQ. The V end was cut by 5 bases, the J end by 4 bases, with 17 bases between. The DNA of the CDR3 is TGCGCCAGCAGACGGACCAGGGGGGTTGCAGATACGCAGTATTTT. This sequence encodes CASRRTRGVADTQYF.

In its sample, this clonotype was seen a few times. This chain uses TRBV9 with TRBJ2-7, with 8 bases that match TRBD2. There are 15 residues in the CDR3. V lost 0 bases and J lost 2; bases outside the gene matches: 4. From germline, CDR1 is SGDLS and CDR2 YYNGEE. DNA of the CDR3: TGTGCCAGCAGCGTAGGGGGTAGCGGGGCCTACGAGCAGTACTTC. This encodes CASSVGGSGAYEQYF.

This chain connects TRBV2 to TRBJ2-7; 7 bases are a match to TRBD1. The CDR3 runs 15 residues. Germline values: CDR1 SNHLY, CDR2 FYNNEI. The V and J ends lost 5 bases and 5 bases, in that order; junction bases with no gene match: 12. CDR3 bases: TGTGCCAGCAGTAAGGGACAGTCTTGGGTCGACGAGCAGTACTTC. Amino acids: CASSKGQSWVDEQYF.

The chain couples TRBV20-1 to TRBJ1-2; TRBD1 might be the D (5 bases). V was shortened by 5 bases and J by 3 bases, with 13 bases between the two germline ends. The CDR3 loop spans 13 amino acids. Germline V gene data show CDR1 as DFQATT and CDR2 as SNEGSKA (reference sequence). The CDR3 bases are TGCAGTGCTCGGGACGGATGGGACTATGGCTACACCTTC. Protein: CSARDGWDYGYTF.